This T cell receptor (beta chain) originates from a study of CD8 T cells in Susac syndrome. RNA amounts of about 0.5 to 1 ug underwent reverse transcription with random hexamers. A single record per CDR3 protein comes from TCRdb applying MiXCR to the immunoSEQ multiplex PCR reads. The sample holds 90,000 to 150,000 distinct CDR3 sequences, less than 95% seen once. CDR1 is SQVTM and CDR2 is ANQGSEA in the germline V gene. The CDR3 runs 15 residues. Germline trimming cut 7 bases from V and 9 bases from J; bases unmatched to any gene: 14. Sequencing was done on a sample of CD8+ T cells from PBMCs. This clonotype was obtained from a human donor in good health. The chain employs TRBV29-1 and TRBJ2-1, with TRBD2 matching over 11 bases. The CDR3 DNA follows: TGCAGCGCCGGATTACTAGCGGGAGAGCGGCGTGAGCAGTTCTTC. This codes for CSAGLLAGERREQFF.